A single sample gave rise to the 6 T cell receptor beta chains below, sequenced in a study of molecular identifiers for immune sequencing clone quantification. TCRdb ran MiXCR on the PCR reads and lists one entry per CDR3 protein. Of around 82,000 distinct CDR3 sequences listed, 19% are singletons. Sequencing used naive CD8+ T cells from blood, with Jurkat cell RNA spiked in. Subset denoted: FACS-sorted CD8+CD4-CCR7+CD45RA+ naive T cells. The source is a human donor in good health. Some libraries in this study had Jurkat cell RNA spiked in.

This clonotype was counted at least ten times. The V gene is TRBV6-2 or TRBV6-3, the J gene TRBJ2-7; D not resolved. There are 12 residues in the CDR3. The V gene's germline CDR1 is MNHEY and CDR2 SVGEGT. With 2 bases removed from V and 2 bases from J, the gap between germline ends came to 4 bases. The CDR3 DNA is TGTGCCAGCAGTTACGTTGCCTACGAGCAGTACTTC. Translated: CASSYVAYEQYF.

A note on this clonotype: This clone may be a read error of a much larger clone one base away. The chain is built from TRBV5-6 and TRBJ1-4, with a possible D match to TRBD1 (5 bases). CDR1 and CDR2 from the germline V gene are SGHDT and YYEEEE. CDR3 length equals 15 residues. Trimming cost V 4 bases and J 6 bases, with 16 bases left between them. The CDR3 spells CASSGGAVTYEKLFF. In nucleotides, the CDR3 is TGTGCCAGCAGCGGCGGGGCAGTTACCTATGAAAAACTGTTTTTT.

This clonotype was observed many times. The chain carries TRBV29-1 and TRBJ2-2; D may be TRBD1 or TRBD2 (5 bases each). Germline CDR1 and CDR2: SQVTM and ANQGSEA. The CDR3 is made up of 14 amino acids. The V gene lost 3 bases and the J gene lost 5 bases, with 13 bases spanning the gap. Here the CDR3 reads CSVDMGRMTGELFF. The CDR3 nucleotides read TGCAGCGTTGACATGGGACGGATGACCGGGGAGCTGTTTTTT.

This chain links TRBV28 with TRBJ2-1; tentatively, D is TRBD2 (5 bases). Trimming cost V 6 bases and J 0 bases, with 9 bases left between them. There are 14 residues in the CDR3. The germline gives CDR1 MDHEN, CDR2 SYDVKM. CDR3 DNA: TGTGCCAGCAGCGGACTGGACTCCTACAATGAGCAGTTCTTC. This sequence encodes CASSGLDSYNEQFF.

This clonotype was counted many times. V is TRBV3-1 and J is TRBJ2-3; D uncertain. Trimming took off 4 bases at V and 4 bases at J, with 9 bases between the two ends. CDR1 LGHDT and CDR2 YNNKEL come from the germline V gene (reference sequence). This CDR3 contains 13 residues. The CDR3 sequence: CASSPPGSDTQYF. In DNA, the CDR3 is TGTGCCAGCAGCCCCCCCGGGTCAGATACGCAGTATTTT.

This clonotype was seen ten or more times. The CDR3 reads CASIGVNEQFF. In nucleotides, the CDR3 is TGTGCCAGCATCGGTGTTAATGAGCAGTTCTTC. The V gene is TRBV25-1, the J gene TRBJ2-1; D call uncertain. Between the trimmed V and J ends, which lost 7 bases and 7 bases, there was a span of 8 bases. This CDR3 has 11 amino acids. Germline V gene lookup returns CDR1 MGHDK and CDR2 SYGVNS.